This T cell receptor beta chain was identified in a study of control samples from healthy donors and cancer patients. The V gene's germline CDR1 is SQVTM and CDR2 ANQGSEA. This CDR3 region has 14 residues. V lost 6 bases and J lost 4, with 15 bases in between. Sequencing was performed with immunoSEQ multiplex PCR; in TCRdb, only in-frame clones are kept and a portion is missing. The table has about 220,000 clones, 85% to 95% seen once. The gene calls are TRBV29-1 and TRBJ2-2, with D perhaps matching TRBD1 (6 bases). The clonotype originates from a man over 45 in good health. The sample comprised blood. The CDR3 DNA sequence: TGCAGCGTAGTACCCGGGACAATCACCGGGGAGCTGTTTTTT. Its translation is CSVVPGTITGELFF.